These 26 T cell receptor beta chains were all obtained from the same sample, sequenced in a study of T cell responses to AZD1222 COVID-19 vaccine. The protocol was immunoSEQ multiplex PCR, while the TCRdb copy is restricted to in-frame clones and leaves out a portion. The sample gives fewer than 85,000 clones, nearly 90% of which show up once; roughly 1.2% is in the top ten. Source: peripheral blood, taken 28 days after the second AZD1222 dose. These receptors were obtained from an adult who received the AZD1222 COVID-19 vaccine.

The CDR3 region is CASSLRPLAGASMQYF. The CDR3 DNA follows: TGTGCCAGCAGTTTGCGGCCACTAGCGGGAGCCTCCATGCAGTACTTC. The gene calls are TRBV27 and TRBJ2-7; 11 nucleotides match TRBD2. V shed 3 bases, J shed 9 bases, and the junction held 13 bases outside the gene matches. The CDR3 spans 16 residues. Per the germline V gene, CDR1 is MNHEY and CDR2 is SMNVEV (reference sequence).

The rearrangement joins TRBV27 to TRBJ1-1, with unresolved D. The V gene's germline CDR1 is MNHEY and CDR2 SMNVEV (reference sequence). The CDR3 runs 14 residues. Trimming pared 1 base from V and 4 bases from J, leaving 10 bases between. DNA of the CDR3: TGTGCCAGCAGTTTATTGCGGATGGGCACTGAAGCTTTCTTT. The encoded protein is CASSLLRMGTEAFF.

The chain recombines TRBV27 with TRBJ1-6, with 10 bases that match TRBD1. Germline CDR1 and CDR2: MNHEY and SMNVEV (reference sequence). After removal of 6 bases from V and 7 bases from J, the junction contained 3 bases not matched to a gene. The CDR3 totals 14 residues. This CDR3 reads CASRGQGSNSPLHF. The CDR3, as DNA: TGTGCCAGCAGGGGACAGGGGTCGAATTCACCCCTCCACTTT.

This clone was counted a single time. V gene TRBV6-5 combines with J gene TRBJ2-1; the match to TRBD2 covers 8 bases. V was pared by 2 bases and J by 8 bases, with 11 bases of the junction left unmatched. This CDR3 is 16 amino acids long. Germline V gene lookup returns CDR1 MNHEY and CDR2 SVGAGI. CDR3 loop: CASSYDGGEGQDEQFF. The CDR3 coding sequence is TGTGCCAGCAGTTACGACGGGGGGGAGGGCCAGGATGAGCAGTTCTTC.

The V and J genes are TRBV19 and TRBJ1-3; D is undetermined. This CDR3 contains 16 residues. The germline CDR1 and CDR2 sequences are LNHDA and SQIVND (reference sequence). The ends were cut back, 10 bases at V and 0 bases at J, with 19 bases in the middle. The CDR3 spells CATTKRGDFSGNTIYF. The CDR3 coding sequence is TGTGCCACCACGAAACGGGGAGACTTCTCTGGAAACACCATATATTTT.

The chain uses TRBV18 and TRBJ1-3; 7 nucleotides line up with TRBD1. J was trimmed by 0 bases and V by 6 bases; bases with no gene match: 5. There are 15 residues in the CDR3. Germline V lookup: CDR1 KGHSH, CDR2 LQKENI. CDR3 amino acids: CASSRDSDSGNTIYF. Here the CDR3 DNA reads TGTGCCAGCTCGAGGGACAGCGACTCTGGAAACACCATATATTTT. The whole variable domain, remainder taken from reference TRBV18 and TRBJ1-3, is NAGVMQNPRHLVRRRGQEARLRCSPMKGHSHVYWYRQLPEEGLKFMVYLQKENIIDESGMPKERFSAEFPKEGPSILRIQQVVRGDSAAYFCASSRDSDSGNTIYFGEGSWLTVV.

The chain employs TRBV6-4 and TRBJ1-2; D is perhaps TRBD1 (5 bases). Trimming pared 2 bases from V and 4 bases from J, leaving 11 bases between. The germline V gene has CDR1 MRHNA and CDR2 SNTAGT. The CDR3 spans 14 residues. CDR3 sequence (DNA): TGTGCCAGCAGTGACGTGGCGGGGACCTATGGCTACACCTTC. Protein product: CASSDVAGTYGYTF.

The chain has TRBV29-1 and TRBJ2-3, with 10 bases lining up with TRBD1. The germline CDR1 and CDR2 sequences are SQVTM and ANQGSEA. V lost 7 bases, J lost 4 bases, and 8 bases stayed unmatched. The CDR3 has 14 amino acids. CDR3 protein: CSGSDRGTADTQYF. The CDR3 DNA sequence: TGCAGCGGGTCGGACAGGGGGACGGCAGATACGCAGTATTTT.

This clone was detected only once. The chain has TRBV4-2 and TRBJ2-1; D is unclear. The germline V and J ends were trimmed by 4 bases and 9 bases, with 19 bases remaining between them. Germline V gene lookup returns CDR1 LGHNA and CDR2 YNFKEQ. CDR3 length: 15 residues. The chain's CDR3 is CASSPLVSVLGEQFF. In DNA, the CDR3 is TGTGCCAGCAGCCCCTTAGTTTCTGTATTGGGTGAGCAGTTCTTC.

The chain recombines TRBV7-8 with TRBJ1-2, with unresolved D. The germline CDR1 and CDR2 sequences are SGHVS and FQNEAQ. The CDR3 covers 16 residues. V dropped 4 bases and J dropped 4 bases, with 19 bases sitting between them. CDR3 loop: CASSSEYSPASYGYTF. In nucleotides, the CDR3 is TGTGCCAGCAGCTCCGAATACTCCCCAGCCTCCTATGGCTACACCTTC.

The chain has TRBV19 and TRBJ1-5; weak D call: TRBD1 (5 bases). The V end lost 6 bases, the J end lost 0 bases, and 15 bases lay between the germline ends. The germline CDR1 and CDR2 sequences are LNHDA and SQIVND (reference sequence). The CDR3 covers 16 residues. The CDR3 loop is CASSQFGQTSNQPQHF. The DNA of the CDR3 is TGTGCCAGTAGCCAGTTCGGACAAACTAGCAATCAGCCCCAGCATTTT. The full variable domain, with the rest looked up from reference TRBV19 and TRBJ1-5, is DGGITQSPKYLFRKEGQNVTLSCEQNLNHDAMYWYRQDPGQGLRLIYYSQIVNDFQKGDIAEGYSVSREKKESFPLTVTSAQKNPTAFYLCASSQFGQTSNQPQHFGDGTRLSIL.

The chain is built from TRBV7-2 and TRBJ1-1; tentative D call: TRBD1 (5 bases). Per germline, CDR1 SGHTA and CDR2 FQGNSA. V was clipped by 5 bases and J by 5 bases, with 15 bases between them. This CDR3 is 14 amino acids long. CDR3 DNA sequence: TGTGCCAGCAGCGGTAGGGGTAGCAAAACTGAAGCTTTCTTT. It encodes CASSGRGSKTEAFF.

The CDR3 is CATRPGTVNYEQYF. The CDR3 coding sequence is TGTGCCACCCGCCCCGGGACGGTCAACTACGAGCAGTACTTC. V is TRBV19 and J is TRBJ2-7; D could derive from TRBD1 or TRBD2 (5 bases each). The germline gives CDR1 LNHDA, CDR2 SQIVND (reference sequence). This CDR3 has 14 amino acids. V was clipped by 10 bases and J by 3 bases, with 19 bases between them.

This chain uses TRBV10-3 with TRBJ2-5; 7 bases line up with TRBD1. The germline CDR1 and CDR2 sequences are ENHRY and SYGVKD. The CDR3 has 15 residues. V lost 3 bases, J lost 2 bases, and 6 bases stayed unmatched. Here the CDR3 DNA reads TGTGCCATCAGTGAAGGACAGGCAAAACAAGAGACCCAGTACTTC. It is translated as CAISEGQAKQETQYF.

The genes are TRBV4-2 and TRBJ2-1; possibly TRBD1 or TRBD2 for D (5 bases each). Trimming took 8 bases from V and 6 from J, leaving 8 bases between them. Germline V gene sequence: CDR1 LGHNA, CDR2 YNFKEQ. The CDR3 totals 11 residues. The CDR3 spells CASGTPNEQFF. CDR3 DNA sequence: TGTGCCAGCGGGACCCCCAATGAGCAGTTCTTC.

As DNA, the CDR3 is TGTGCCAGCAGCCCCCGAACAGGAGGGAGGAATTCACCCCTCCACTTT. Its translation: CASSPRTGGRNSPLHF. This chain uses TRBV13 with TRBJ1-6; tentatively, D is TRBD1 (5 bases). Trimming took 5 bases from V and 7 from J, leaving 18 bases between them. The V gene's germline CDR1 is PRHDT and CDR2 FYEKMQ (reference sequence). This CDR3 comprises 16 residues.

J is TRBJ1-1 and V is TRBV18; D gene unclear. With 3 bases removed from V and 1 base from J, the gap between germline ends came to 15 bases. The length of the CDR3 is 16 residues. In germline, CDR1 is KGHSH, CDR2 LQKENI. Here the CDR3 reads CASSPNRPKQNTEAFF. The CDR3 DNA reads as TGTGCCAGCTCACCCAATCGACCTAAACAGAACACTGAAGCTTTCTTT.

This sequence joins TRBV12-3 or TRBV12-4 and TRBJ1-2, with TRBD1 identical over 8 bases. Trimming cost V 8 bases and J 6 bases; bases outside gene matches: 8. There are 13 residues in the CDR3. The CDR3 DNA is TGTGCCAGCCGTTCCTCAGGGGGCGATGGCTACACCTTC. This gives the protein CASRSSGGDGYTF.

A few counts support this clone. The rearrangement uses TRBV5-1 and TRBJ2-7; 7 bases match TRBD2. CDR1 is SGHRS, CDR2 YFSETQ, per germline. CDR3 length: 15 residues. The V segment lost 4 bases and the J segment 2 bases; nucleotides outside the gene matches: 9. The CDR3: CASSQSSGATYEQYF. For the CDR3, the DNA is TGCGCCAGCAGCCAATCTAGCGGAGCTACCTACGAGCAGTACTTC.

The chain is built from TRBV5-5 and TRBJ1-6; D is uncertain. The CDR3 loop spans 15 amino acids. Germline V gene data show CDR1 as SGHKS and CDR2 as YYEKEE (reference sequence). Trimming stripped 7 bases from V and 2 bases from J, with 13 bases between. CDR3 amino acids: CASARGNTYNSPLHF. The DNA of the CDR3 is TGTGCCAGCGCCCGGGGAAATACCTATAATTCACCCCTCCACTTT. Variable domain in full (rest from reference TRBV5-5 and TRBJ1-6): DAGVTQSPTHLIKTRGQQVTLRCSPISGHKSVSWYQQVLGQGPQFIFQYYEKEERGRGNFPDRFSARQFPNYSSELNVNALLLGDSALYLCASARGNTYNSPLHFGNGTRLTVT.

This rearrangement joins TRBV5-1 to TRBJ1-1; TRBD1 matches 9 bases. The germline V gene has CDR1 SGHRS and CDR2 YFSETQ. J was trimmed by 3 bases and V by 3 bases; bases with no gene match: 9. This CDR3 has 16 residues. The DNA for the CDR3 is TGCGCCAGCAGCTGGACCCCACAGGGGGCGGACACTGAAGCTTTCTTT. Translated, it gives CASSWTPQGADTEAFF.

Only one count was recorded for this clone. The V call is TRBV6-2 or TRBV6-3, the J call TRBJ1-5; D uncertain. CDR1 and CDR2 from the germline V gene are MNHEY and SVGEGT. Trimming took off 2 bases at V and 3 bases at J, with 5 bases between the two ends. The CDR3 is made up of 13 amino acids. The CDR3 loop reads CASSYRVNQPQHF. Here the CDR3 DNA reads TGTGCCAGCAGTTACAGGGTCAATCAGCCCCAGCATTTT.

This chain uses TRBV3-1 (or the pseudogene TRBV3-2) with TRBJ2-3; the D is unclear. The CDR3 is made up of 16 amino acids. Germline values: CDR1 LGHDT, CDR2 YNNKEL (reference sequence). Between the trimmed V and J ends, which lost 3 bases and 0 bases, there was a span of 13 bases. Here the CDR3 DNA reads TGTGCCAGCAGCCACCGAGCGCGTACTAGCACAGATACGCAGTATTTT. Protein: CASSHRARTSTDTQYF.

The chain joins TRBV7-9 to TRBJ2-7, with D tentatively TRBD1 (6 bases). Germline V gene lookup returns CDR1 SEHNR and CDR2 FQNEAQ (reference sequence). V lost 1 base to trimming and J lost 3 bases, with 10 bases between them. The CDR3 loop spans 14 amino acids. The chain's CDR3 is CASSLERGNYEQYF. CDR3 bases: TGTGCCAGCAGCTTAGAAAGGGGGAACTACGAGCAGTACTTC.

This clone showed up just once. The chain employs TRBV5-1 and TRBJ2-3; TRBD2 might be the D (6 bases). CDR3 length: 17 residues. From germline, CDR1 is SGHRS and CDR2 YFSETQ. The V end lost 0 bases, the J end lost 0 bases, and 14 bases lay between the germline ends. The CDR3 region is CASSLALAGPSTDTQYF. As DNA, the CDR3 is TGCGCCAGCAGCTTGGCCTTGGCGGGACCTAGCACAGATACGCAGTATTTT.

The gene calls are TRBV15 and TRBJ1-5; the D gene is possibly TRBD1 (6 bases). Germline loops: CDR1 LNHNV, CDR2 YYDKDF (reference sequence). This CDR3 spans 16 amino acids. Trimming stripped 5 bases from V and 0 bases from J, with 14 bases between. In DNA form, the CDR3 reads TGTGCCACCAGCCTACAGGGATACTATAGCAATCAGCCCCAGCATTTT. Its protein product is CATSLQGYYSNQPQHF.